This T cell receptor beta chain is from a study of OX40 agonist ivuxolimab in advanced cancers. CDR1 is MNHEY, CDR2 SVGAGI, per germline. CDR3 length: 14 residues. V was pared by 4 bases and J by 2 bases, with 3 bases of the junction left unmatched. Sequencing was performed with immunoSEQ multiplex PCR; in TCRdb, only in-frame clones are kept and a portion is missing. Among 55,000 or so clones listed, roughly 86% were seen once. The chain is built from TRBV6-5 and TRBJ2-5; 8 bases are shared with TRBD2. The material sequenced was CD4+ or CD8+ T cells sorted from blood, taken in a trial of the OX40 agonist ivuxolimab. The receptor was derived from an adult with an advanced solid tumor such as melanoma, head and neck, liver or kidney cancer. This CDR3 is CASSSIAGQETQYF. CDR3 nucleotides: TGTGCCAGCAGTTCAATAGCGGGGCAAGAGACCCAGTACTTC.